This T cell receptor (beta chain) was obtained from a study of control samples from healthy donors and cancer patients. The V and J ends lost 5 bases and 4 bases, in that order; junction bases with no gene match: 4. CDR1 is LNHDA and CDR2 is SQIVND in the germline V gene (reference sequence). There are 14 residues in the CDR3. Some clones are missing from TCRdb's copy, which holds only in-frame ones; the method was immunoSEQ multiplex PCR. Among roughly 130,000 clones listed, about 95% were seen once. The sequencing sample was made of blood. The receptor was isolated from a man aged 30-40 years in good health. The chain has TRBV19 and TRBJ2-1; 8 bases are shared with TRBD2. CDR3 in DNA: TGTGCCAGTAGTCCGGGGGGGGCGTACAATGAGCAGTTCTTC. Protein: CASSPGGAYNEQFF.